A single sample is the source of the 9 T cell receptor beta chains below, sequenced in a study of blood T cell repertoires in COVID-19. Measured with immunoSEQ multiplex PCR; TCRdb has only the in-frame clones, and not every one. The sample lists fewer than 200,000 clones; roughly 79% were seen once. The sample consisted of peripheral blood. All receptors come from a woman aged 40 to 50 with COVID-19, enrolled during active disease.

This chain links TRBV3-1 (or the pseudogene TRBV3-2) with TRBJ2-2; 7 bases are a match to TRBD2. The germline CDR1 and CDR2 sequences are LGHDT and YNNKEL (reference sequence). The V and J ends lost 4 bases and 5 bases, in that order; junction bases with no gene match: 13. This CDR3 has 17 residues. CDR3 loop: CASSPKEGPGGTGELFF. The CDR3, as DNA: TGTGCCAGCAGCCCGAAGGAGGGCCCCGGGGGGACCGGGGAGCTGTTTTTT.

CDR3 DNA: TGTGCCTGGAGTGTACGGGAGGTAACAGATACGCAGTATTTT. Amino acids: CAWSVREVTDTQYF. V is TRBV30 and J is TRBJ2-3; 7 bases align to TRBD2. This CDR3 has 14 amino acids. Germline V gene lookup returns CDR1 GTSNPN and CDR2 SVGIG (reference sequence). With 0 bases clipped from V and 3 bases from J, the junction kept 3 bases outside the gene matches.

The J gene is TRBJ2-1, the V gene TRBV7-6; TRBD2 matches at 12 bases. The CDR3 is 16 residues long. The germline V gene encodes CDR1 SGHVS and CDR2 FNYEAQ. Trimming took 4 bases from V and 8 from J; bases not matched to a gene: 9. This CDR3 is CASSSTTSGSRHEQFF. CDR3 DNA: TGTGCCAGCAGCTCCACGACTAGCGGGAGTAGGCATGAGCAGTTCTTC. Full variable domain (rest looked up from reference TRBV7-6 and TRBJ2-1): GAGVSQSPRYKVTKRGQDVALRCDPISGHVSLYWYRQALGQGPEFLTYFNYEAQQDKSGLPNDRFSAERPEGSISTLTIQRTEQRDSAMYRCASSSTTSGSRHEQFFGPGTRLTVL.

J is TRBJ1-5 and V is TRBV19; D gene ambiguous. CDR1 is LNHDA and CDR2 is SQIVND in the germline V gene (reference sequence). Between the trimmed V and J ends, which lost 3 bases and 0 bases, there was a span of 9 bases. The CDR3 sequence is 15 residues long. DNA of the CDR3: TGTGCCAGTAGTATGTCAGACTATAGCAATCAGCCCCAGCATTTT. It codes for CASSMSDYSNQPQHF. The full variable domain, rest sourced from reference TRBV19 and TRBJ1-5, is DGGITQSPKYLFRKEGQNVTLSCEQNLNHDAMYWYRQDPGQGLRLIYYSQIVNDFQKGDIAEGYSVSREKKESFPLTVTSAQKNPTAFYLCASSMSDYSNQPQHFGDGTRLSIL.

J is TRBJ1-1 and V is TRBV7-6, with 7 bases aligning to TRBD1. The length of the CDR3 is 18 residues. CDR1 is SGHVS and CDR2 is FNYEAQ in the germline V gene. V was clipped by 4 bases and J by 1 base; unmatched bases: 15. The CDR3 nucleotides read TGTGCCAGCAGCTCCCGGTGGGACAGACGTAATCGGAACACTGAAGCTTTCTTT. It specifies CASSSRWDRRNRNTEAFF. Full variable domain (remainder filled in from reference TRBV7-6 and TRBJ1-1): GAGVSQSPRYKVTKRGQDVALRCDPISGHVSLYWYRQALGQGPEFLTYFNYEAQQDKSGLPNDRFSAERPEGSISTLTIQRTEQRDSAMYRCASSSRWDRRNRNTEAFFGQGTRLTVV.

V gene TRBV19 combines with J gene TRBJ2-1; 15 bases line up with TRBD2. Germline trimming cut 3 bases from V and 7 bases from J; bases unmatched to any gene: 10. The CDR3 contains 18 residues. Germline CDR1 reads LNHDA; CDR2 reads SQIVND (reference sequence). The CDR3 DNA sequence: TGTGCCAGTAGTATTGGACTAGCGGGAGGGCCTCGAGCAAATGAGCAGTTCTTC. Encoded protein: CASSIGLAGGPRANEQFF.

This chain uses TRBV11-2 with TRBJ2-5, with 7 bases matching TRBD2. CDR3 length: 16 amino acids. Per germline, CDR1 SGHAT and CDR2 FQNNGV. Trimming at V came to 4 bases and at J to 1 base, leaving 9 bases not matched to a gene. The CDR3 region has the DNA TGTGCCAGCAGCTCCCTTTTGGGGGGGGTCCAAGAGACCCAGTACTTC. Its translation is CASSSLLGGVQETQYF.

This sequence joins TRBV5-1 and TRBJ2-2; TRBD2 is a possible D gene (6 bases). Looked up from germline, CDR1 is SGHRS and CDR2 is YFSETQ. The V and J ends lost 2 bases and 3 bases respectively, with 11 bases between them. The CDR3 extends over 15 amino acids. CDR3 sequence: CASSFSGLDTGELFF. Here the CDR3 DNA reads TGCGCCAGCAGCTTCTCGGGACTGGACACCGGGGAGCTGTTTTTT.

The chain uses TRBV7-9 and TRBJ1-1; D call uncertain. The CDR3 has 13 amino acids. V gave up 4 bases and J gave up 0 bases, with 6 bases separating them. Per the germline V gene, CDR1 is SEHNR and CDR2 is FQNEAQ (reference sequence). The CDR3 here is CASSSRMNTEAFF. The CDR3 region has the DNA TGTGCCAGCAGCTCCAGGATGAACACTGAAGCTTTCTTT.